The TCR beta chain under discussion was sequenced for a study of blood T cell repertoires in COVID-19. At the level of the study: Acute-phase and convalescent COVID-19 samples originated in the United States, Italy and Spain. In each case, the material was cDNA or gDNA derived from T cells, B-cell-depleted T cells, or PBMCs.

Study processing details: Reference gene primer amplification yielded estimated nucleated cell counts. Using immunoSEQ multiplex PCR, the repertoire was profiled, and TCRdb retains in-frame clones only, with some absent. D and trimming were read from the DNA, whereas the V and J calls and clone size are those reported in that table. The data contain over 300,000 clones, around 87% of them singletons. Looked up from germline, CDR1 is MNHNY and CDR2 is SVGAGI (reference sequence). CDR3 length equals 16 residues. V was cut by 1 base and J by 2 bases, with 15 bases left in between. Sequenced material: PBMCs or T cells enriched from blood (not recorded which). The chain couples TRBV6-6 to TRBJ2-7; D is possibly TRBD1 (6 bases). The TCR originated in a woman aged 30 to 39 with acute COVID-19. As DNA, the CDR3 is TGTGCCAGCAGTTACTACCCTGGGGGCAGAGCCTACGAGCAGTACTTC. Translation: CASSYYPGGRAYEQYF.